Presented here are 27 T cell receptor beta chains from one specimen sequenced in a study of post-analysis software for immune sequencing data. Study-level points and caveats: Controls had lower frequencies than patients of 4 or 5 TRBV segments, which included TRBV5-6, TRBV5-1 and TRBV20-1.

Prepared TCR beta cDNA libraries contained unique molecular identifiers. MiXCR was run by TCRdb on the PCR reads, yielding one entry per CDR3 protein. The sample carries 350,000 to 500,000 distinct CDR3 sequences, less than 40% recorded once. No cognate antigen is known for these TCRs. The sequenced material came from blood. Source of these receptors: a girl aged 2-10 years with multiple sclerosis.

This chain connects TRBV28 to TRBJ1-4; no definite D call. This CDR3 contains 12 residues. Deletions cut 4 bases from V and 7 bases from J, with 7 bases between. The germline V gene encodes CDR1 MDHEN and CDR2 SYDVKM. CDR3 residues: CASSSGGEKLFF. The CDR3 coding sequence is TGTGCCAGCAGTTCGGGTGGTGAAAAACTGTTTTTT.

The CDR3 DNA is TGCAGCGTTGGGACAGTCACAGATACGCAGTATTTT. As protein: CSVGTVTDTQYF. This rearrangement joins TRBV29-1 to TRBJ2-3; D possibly corresponds to TRBD1 (6 bases). The CDR3 contains 12 residues. Trimming took off 4 bases at V and 2 bases at J, with 7 bases between the two ends. Germline V gene sequence: CDR1 SQVTM, CDR2 ANQGSEA.

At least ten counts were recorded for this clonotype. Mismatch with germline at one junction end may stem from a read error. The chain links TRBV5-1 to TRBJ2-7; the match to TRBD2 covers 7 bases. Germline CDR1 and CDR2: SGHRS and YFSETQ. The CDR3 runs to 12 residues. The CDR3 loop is CASSLSGNEQYF. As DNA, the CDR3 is TGTGCCAGCAGTTTGAGCGGGAATGAGCAGTACTTC. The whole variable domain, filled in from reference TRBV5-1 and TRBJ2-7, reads KAGVTQTPRYLIKTRGQQVTLSCSPISGHRSVSWYQQTPGQGLQFLFEYFSETQRNKGNFPGRFSGRQFSNSRSEMNVSTLELGDSALYLCASSLSGNEQYFGPGTRLTVT.

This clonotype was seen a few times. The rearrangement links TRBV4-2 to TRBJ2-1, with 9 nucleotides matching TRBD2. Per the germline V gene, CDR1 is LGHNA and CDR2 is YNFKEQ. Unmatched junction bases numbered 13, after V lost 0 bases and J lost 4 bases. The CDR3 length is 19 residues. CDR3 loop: CASSQDALGWRGGYNEQFF. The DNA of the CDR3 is TGTGCCAGCAGCCAAGACGCGCTGGGGTGGCGGGGGGGATACAATGAGCAGTTCTTC.

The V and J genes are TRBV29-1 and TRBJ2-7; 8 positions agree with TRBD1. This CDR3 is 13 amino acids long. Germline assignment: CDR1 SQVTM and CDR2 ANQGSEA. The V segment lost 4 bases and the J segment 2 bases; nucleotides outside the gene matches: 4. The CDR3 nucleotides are TGCAGCGTTGGGAACAGGGGGGCCTACGAGCAGTACTTC. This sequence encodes CSVGNRGAYEQYF.

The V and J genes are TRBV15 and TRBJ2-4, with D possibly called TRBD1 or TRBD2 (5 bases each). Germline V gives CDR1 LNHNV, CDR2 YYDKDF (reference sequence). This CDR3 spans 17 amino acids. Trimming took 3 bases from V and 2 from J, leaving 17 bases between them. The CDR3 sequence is CATSRGTIGTSKNIQYF. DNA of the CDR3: TGTGCCACCAGCAGGGGCACAATCGGGACGTCCAAAAACATTCAGTACTTC.

CDR3 bases: TGCAGTGCAAGGACAGGGGCTAGAAATGAAAAACTGTTTTTT. Protein product: CSARTGARNEKLFF. This chain joins TRBV20-1 and TRBJ1-4; TRBD1 matches 9 bases. Germline values: CDR1 DFQATT, CDR2 SNEGSKA (reference sequence). The CDR3 totals 14 residues. V lost 6 bases to trimming and J lost 5 bases; unmatched junction nucleotides: 7.

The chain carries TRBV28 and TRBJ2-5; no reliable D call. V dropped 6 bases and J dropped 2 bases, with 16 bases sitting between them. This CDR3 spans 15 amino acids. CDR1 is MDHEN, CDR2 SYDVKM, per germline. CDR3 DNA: TGTGCCAGCAGGCTAAGGACGGTGAAACAAGAGACCCAGTACTTC. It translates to CASRLRTVKQETQYF.

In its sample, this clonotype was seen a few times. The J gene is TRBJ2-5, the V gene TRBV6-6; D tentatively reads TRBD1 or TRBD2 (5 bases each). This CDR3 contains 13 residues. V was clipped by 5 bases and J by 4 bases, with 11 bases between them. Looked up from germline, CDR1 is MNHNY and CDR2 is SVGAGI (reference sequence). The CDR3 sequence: CASSGTRRETQYF. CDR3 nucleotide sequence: TGTGCCAGCAGTGGGACCCGCAGAGAGACCCAGTACTTC.

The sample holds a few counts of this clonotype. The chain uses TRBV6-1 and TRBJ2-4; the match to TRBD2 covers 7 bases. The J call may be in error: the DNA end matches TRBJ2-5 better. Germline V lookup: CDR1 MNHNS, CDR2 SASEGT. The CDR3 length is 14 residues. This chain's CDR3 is CASSEGLAEETQYF. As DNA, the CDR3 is TGTGCCAGCAGTGAAGGACTAGCCGAGGAGACCCAGTACTTC.

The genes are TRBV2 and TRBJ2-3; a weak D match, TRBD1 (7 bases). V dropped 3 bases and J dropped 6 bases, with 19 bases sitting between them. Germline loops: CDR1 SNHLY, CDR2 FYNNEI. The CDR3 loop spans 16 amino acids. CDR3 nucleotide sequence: TGTGCCAGCAGTGACCCCCGTCAGGGGGGTTGGGATACGCAGTATTTT. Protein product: CASSDPRQGGWDTQYF.

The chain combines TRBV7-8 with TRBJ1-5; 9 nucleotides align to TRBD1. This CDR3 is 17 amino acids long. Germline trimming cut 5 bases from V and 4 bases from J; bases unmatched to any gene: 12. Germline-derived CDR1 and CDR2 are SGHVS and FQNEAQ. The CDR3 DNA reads TGTGCCAGCAGCCACCGGGACAGGGCTGGAGGGAATCAGCCCCAGCATTTT. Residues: CASSHRDRAGGNQPQHF.

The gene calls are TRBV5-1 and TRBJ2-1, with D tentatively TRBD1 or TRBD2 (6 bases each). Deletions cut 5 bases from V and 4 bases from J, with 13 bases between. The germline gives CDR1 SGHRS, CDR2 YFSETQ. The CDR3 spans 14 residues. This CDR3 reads CASRGGDTYNEQFF. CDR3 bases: TGCGCCAGCAGGGGGGGCGATACTTACAATGAGCAGTTCTTC.

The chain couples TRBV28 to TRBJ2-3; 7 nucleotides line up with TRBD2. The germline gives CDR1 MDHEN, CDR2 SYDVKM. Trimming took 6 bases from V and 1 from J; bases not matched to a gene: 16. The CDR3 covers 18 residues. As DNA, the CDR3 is TGTGCCAGCAGCTCCCCCCGGGCGGGGGAACGGGGCACAGATACGCAGTATTTT. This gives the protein CASSSPRAGERGTDTQYF.

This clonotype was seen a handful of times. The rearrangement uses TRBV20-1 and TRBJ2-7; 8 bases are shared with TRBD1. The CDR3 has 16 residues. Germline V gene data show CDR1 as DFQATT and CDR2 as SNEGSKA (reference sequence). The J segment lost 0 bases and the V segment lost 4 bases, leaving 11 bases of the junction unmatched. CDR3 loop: CSAIEVRDRYSYEQYF. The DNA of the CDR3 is TGCAGTGCTATAGAGGTCCGGGACAGGTACTCCTACGAGCAGTACTTC.

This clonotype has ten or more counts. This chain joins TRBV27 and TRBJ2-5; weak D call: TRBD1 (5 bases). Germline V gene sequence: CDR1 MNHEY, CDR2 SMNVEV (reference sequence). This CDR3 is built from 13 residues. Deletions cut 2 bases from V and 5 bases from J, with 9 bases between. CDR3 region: CASSLRGRETQYF. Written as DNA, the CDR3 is TGTGCCAGCAGTTTAAGGGGCCGGGAGACCCAGTACTTC.

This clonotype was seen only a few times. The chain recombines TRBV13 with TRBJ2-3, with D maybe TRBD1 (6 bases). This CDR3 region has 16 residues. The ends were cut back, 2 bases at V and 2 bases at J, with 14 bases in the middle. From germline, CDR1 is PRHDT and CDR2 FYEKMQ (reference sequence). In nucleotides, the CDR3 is TGTGCCAGCAGCTTAAACTTCCCAGGGGTCACAGATACGCAGTATTTT. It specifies CASSLNFPGVTDTQYF. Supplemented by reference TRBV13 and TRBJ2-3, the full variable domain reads AAGVIQSPRHLIKEKRETATLKCYPIPRHDTVYWYQQGPGQDPQFLISFYEKMQSDKGSIPDRFSAQQFSDYHSELNMSSLELGDSALYFCASSLNFPGVTDTQYFGPGTRLTVL.

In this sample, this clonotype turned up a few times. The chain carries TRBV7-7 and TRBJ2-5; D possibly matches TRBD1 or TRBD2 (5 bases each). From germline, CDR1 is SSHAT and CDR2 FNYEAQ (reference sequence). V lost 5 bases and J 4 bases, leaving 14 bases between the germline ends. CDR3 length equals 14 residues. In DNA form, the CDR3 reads TGTGCCAGCAGCGCATGGGGGTTCCGAGAGACCCAGTACTTC. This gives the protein CASSAWGFRETQYF.

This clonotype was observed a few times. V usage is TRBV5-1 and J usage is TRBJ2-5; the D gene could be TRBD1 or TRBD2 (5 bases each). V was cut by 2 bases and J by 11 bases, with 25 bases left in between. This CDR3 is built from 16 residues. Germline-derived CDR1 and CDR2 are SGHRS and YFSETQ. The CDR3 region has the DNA TGCGCCAGCAGCTTAGTCGGGACGGCTGAAGCCAATGAGCAGTACTTC. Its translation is CASSLVGTAEANEQYF.

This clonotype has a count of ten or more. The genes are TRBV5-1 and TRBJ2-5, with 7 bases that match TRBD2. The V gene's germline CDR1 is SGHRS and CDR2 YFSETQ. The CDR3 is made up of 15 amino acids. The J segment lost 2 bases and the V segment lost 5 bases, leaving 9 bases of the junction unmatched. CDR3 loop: CASSLSSGGQETQYF. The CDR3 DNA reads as TGCGCCAGCAGTTTATCTAGCGGAGGGCAAGAGACCCAGTACTTC.

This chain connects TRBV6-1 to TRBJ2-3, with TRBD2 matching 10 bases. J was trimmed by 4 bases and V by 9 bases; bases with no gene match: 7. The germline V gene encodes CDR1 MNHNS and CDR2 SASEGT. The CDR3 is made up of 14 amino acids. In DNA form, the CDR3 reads TGTGCCAGACAAGCGGGAGGGCCCCCAGATACGCAGTATTTT. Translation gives CARQAGGPPDTQYF.

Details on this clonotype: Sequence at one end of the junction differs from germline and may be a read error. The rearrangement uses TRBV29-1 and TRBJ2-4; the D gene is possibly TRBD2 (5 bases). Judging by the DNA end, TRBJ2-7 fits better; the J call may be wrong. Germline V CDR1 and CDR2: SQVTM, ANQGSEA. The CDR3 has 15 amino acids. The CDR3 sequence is CSVEERTRGTHEQYF. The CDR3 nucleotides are TGCAGCGTCGAAGAAAGGACTCGGGGTACCCACGAGCAGTACTTC.

CDR3 in amino acids: CASSLESQRGEQFF. The CDR3 DNA reads TGTGCCAGCAGCTTAGAATCACAGCGGGGTGAGCAGTTCTTC. The rearrangement links TRBV7-2 to TRBJ2-1; 7 bases match TRBD2. The CDR3 runs to 14 residues. The junction had 6 bases not matched to a gene; V was cut back by 1 base and J by 9 bases. From germline, CDR1 is SGHTA and CDR2 FQGNSA.

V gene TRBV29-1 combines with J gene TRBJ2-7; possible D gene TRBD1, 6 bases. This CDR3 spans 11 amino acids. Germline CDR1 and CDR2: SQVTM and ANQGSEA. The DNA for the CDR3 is TGCTCAGGACAGAGAGACTACGAGCAGTACTTC. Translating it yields CSGQRDYEQYF.

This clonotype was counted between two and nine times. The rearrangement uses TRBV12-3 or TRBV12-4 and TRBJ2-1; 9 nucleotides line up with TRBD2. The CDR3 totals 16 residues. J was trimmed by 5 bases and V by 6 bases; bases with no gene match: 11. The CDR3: CASRPYSGSDHNEQFF. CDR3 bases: TGTGCCAGCAGACCGTATAGCGGGAGCGACCACAATGAGCAGTTCTTC.

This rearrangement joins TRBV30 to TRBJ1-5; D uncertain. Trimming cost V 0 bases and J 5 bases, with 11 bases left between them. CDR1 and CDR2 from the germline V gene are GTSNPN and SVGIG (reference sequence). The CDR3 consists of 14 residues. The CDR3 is CAWSVAVRDQPQHF. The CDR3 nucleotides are TGTGCCTGGAGTGTTGCAGTAAGGGATCAGCCCCAGCATTTT.

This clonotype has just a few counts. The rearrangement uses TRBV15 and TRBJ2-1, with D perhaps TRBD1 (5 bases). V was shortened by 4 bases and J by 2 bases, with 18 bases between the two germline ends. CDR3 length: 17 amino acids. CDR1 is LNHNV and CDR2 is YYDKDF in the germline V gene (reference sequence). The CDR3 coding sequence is TGTGCCACCAGCACCCACCTTGGGGCCACCGCCTACAATGAGCAGTTCTTC. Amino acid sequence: CATSTHLGATAYNEQFF.